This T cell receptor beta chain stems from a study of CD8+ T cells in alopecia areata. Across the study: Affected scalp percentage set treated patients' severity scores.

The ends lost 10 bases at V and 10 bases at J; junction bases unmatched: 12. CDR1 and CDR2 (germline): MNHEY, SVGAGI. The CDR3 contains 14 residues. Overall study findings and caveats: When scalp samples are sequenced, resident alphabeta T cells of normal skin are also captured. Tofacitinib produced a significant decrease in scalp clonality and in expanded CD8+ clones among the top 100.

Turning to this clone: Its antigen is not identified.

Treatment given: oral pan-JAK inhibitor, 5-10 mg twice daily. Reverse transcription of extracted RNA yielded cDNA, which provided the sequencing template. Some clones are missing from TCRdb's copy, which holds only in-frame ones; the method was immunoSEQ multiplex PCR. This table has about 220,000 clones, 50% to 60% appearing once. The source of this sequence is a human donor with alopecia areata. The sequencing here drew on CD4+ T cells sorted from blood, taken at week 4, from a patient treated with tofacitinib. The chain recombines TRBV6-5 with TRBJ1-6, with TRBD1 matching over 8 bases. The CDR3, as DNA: TGTGCCACCAGACCGACAGGGGAAGGGTCACCCCTCCACTTT. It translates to CATRPTGEGSPLHF.